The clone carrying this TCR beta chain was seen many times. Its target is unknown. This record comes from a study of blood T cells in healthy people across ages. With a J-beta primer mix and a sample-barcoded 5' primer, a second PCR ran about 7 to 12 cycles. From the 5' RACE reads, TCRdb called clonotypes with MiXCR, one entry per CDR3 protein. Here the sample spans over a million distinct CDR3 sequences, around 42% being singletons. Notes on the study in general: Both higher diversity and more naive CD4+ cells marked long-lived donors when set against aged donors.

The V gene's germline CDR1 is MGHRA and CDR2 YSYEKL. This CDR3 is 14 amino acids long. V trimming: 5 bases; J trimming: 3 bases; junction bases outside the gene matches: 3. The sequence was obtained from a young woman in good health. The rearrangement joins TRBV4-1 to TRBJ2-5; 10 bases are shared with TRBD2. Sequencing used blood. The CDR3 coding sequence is TGCGCCAGCAGCTTTGGACTAGCGGAAGAGACCCAGTACTTC. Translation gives CASSFGLAEETQYF.